This T cell receptor (beta chain) was sequenced during a study of T-cell reconstitution after alpha-beta-depleted transplantation in children. Preparation of the TCRbeta library involved a method that used unique molecular identifiers. TCRdb re-analysed the PCR reads in MiXCR, keeping a single row per CDR3 protein. Of about a million distinct CDR3 sequences in the sample, about 29% were seen once. V lost 2 bases, J lost 4 bases, and 6 bases stayed unmatched. Looked up from germline, CDR1 is LNHNV and CDR2 is YYDKDF (reference sequence). The CDR3 is 16 residues long. This receptor was taken from a boy younger than two who had a stem cell transplant for SCID, so the T cells may come from the graft donor. The starting material was PBMCs, mostly from graft donor cells, obtained 360 days after TCRalphabeta/CD19-depleted stem cell transplant. The V call is TRBV15, the J call TRBJ1-1; 11 bases align to TRBD1. DNA of the CDR3: TGTGCCACCAGCAGACCTGGACAGGGGGCGCGCACTGAAGCTTTCTTT. Translating gives CATSRPGQGARTEAFF.